One sample yielded the 8 T cell receptor beta chains listed below, sequenced in a study of CD8 T cells in Susac syndrome (dated by TCRdb to between 2019 and 2020). Libraries were constructed by the immunoSEQ multiplex PCR assay. RNA was extracted with the RNeasy kit and about 0.5 to 1 ug was reverse transcribed using random hexamers. TCRdb reworked the public reads: Q25 trimming with fastp, MiXCR clone assembly, productive beta chains retained. One record per CDR3 amino acid sequence lists the most common genes and DNA. This sample is represented by 330,000 or so distinct CDR3 sequences; approximately 91% of them were singletons. More than 0.15% of the sample comes from the top ten. The specimen sequenced was CD8+ T cells from PBMCs. These receptor sequences come from a human donor with multiple sclerosis.

The V and J genes are TRBV30 and TRBJ2-7; TRBD1 matches at 7 bases. CDR1 and CDR2 from the germline V gene are GTSNPN and SVGIG (reference sequence). The junction had 10 bases not matched to a gene; V was cut back by 1 base and J by 4 bases. This CDR3 comprises 15 residues. CDR3 coding DNA: TGTGCCTGGAGTGACATAAGGGACAGCTTATACGAGCAGTACTTC. It encodes CAWSDIRDSLYEQYF. Complete variable domain (other parts from reference TRBV30 and TRBJ2-7): SQTIHQWPATLVQPVGSPLSLECTVEGTSNPNLYWYRQAAGRGLQLLFYSVGIGQISSEVPQNLSASRPQDRQFILSSKKLLLSDSGFYLCAWSDIRDSLYEQYFGPGTRLTVT.

The V and J genes are TRBV28 and TRBJ2-7, with 7 bases matching TRBD2. The CDR3 length is 14 residues. V gave up 5 bases and J gave up 3 bases; unmatched junction bases: 7. CDR1 and CDR2 (germline): MDHEN, SYDVKM. CDR3 in DNA: TGTGCCAGCAGTCCCCGACTAGCTCACTACGAGCAGTACTTC. The encoded protein is CASSPRLAHYEQYF.

The chain has TRBV9 and TRBJ2-7; D possibly corresponds to TRBD1 (8 bases). The V end lost 2 bases, the J end lost 3 bases, and 15 bases lay between the germline ends. Germline loops: CDR1 SGDLS, CDR2 YYNGEE. CDR3 size: 15 residues. DNA of the CDR3: TGTGCCAGCAGCGTTACAGGGGGAGGGGGCTACGAGCAGTACTTC. Translation gives CASSVTGGGGYEQYF. The entire variable domain, with the rest obtained from reference TRBV9 and TRBJ2-7, is as follows: DSGVTQTPKHLITATGQRVTLRCSPRSGDLSVYWYQQSLDQGLQFLIQYYNGEERAKGNILERFSAQQFPDLHSELNLSSLELGDSALYFCASSVTGGGGYEQYFGPGTRLTVT.

This clonotype has a handful of counts. V and J are TRBV6-1 and TRBJ1-5; weak D call: TRBD1 (5 bases). Per the germline V gene, CDR1 is MNHNS and CDR2 is SASEGT. Trimming shortened V by 6 bases and J by 1 base, and 13 bases separated the two germline ends. The length of the CDR3 is 15 residues. CDR3 coding DNA: TGTGCCAGCAGCTCTATCCCAGGGAGCAATCAGCCCCAGCATTTT. Translating gives CASSSIPGSNQPQHF.

The gene calls are TRBV18 and TRBJ2-1; 8 bases line up with TRBD2. With 4 bases clipped from V and 6 bases from J, the junction kept 11 bases outside the gene matches. The germline V gene has CDR1 KGHSH and CDR2 LQKENI. The CDR3 contains 16 residues. In DNA form, the CDR3 reads TGTGCCAGCTCACTACTAGCGGACCAGTTTGGCAATGAGCAGTTCTTC. Translation gives CASSLLADQFGNEQFF.

This clonotype was recorded once. The chain combines TRBV30 with TRBJ2-5; maybe TRBD1 (5 bases). V gave up 0 bases and J gave up 5 bases, with 7 bases separating them. The CDR3 extends over 12 amino acids. Germline V gives CDR1 GTSNPN, CDR2 SVGIG (reference sequence). CDR3 amino acids: CAWSVGRETQYF. The CDR3 bases are TGTGCCTGGAGTGTGGGGCGGGAGACCCAGTACTTC. Complete variable domain (other parts from reference TRBV30 and TRBJ2-5): SQTIHQWPATLVQPVGSPLSLECTVEGTSNPNLYWYRQAAGRGLQLLFYSVGIGQISSEVPQNLSASRPQDRQFILSSKKLLLSDSGFYLCAWSVGRETQYFGPGTRLLVL.

The rearrangement links TRBV12-3 or TRBV12-4 to TRBJ2-1, with D possibly being TRBD1 or TRBD2 (5 bases each). This CDR3 spans 15 amino acids. Trimming removed 6 bases from V and 5 bases from J, with 17 bases in between. The CDR3 here is CASSPGTLRHNEQFF. The DNA of the CDR3 is TGTGCCAGCAGCCCCGGGACCCTTCGGCACAATGAGCAGTTCTTC.

J is TRBJ1-3 and V is TRBV12-3 or TRBV12-4; unclear D gene. This CDR3 is built from 15 residues. The V and J ends lost 3 bases and 0 bases respectively, with 9 bases between them. The CDR3 is CASSFAHSSGNTIYF. CDR3 sequence (DNA): TGTGCCAGCAGTTTTGCCCACAGCTCTGGAAACACCATATATTTT.